The clone carrying this TCR beta chain was counted a single time. These data are taken from a study of blood T cell repertoires in COVID-19. Germline V gene data show CDR1 as SGHTA and CDR2 as FQGNSA. V was pared by 3 bases and J by 3 bases, with 5 bases of the junction left unmatched. This CDR3 comprises 14 residues. TCRdb keeps only in-frame clones here, not all; method: immunoSEQ multiplex PCR. The profile shows some 210,000 clones, roughly four fifths of them singletons. This TCR was recovered from a woman aged 40-49 years with acute or convalescent COVID-19. V usage is TRBV7-2 and J usage is TRBJ2-7; 7 bases align to TRBD1. The specimen was peripheral blood. The CDR3 coding sequence is TGTGCCAGCAGCTTTAGACAGGGTTACTACGAGCAGTACTTC. Translation gives CASSFRQGYYEQYF.